A single sample is the source of the 28 T cell receptor beta chains below, sequenced in a study of blood T cell repertoires in COVID-19. Libraries were prepared by immunoSEQ multiplex PCR; TCRdb keeps only in-frame clonotypes and omits some of them. The sample includes 250,000 to 350,000 clones, around 91% of them seen just once. Sequenced: PBMCs or T cells enriched from blood (not recorded which). The receptors come from a woman under 30 with acute COVID-19.

V and J are TRBV16 and TRBJ2-2; TRBD1 might be the D (6 bases). Germline V gene sequence: CDR1 KGHSY, CDR2 FQNENV. The CDR3 is 15 residues long. V dropped 2 bases and J dropped 6 bases, with 13 bases sitting between them. The chain's CDR3 is CASSQRQGIAGELFF. Written as DNA, the CDR3 is TGTGCCAGCAGCCAAAGGCAGGGGATTGCCGGGGAGCTGTTTTTT.

This chain joins TRBV5-4 and TRBJ1-3; 9 nucleotides align to TRBD1. Losses at the gene ends were 0 bases for V and 4 bases for J; bases not matched to a gene: 8. The CDR3 is 17 amino acids. Germline-derived CDR1 and CDR2 are SGHNT and YYREEE (reference sequence). The CDR3 bases are TGTGCCAGCAGCTTGGGGGGACAGGGTGGCTCCGGAAACACCATATATTTT. Protein product: CASSLGGQGGSGNTIYF.

Here the CDR3 reads CASSQSRLAFTDTQYF. The CDR3 DNA follows: TGTGCCAGCAGCCAATCGAGACTAGCATTCACAGATACGCAGTATTTT. The V call is TRBV3-1 (or the pseudogene TRBV3-2), the J call TRBJ2-3, with 7 bases that match TRBD2. Trimming took 2 bases from V and 2 from J; bases not matched to a gene: 7. Germline V gene data show CDR1 as LGHDT and CDR2 as YNNKEL (reference sequence). CDR3 length equals 16 residues.

This sequence joins TRBV28 and TRBJ1-2; 7 nucleotides align to TRBD1. V lost 4 bases to trimming and J lost 4 bases; unmatched junction nucleotides: 3. CDR3 length: 13 residues. Germline lookup yields CDR1 MDHEN and CDR2 SYDVKM. The CDR3 loop is CASSSPGGYGYTF. The CDR3 DNA follows: TGTGCCAGCAGTTCCCCAGGGGGCTATGGCTACACCTTC.

This chain connects TRBV7-2 to TRBJ1-2, with D perhaps TRBD1 (6 bases). V was pared by 5 bases and J by 3 bases, with 19 bases between. The CDR3 contains 16 residues. Germline V lookup: CDR1 SGHTA, CDR2 FQGNSA. The CDR3 protein is CASSEILGGPYYGYTF. As DNA, the CDR3 is TGTGCCAGCAGCGAGATCCTCGGGGGGCCATACTATGGCTACACCTTC.

The chain is built from TRBV28 and TRBJ1-2, with D hard to call. Germline assignment: CDR1 MDHEN and CDR2 SYDVKM. V was trimmed by 4 bases and J by 8 bases, leaving 17 bases between them. CDR3 length equals 14 residues. The CDR3, as DNA: TGTGCCAGCAGTTGGCGGGATACTATGGGGGGCTACACCTTC. This translates into CASSWRDTMGGYTF.

The chain recombines TRBV29-1 with TRBJ1-2; D gene uncertain. Germline assignment: CDR1 SQVTM and CDR2 ANQGSEA. This CDR3 contains 14 residues. Trimming cost V 2 bases and J 4 bases, with 14 bases left between them. CDR3 in amino acids: CSVESFGSTYGYTF. The CDR3 DNA reads TGCAGCGTTGAATCTTTTGGCAGTACCTATGGCTACACCTTC.

The V gene is TRBV14, the J gene TRBJ1-2; a possible D gene is TRBD1 (5 bases). This CDR3 contains 14 residues. Germline CDR1 reads SGHDN; CDR2 reads FVKESK. V was shortened by 3 bases and J by 0 bases, with 8 bases between the two germline ends. The CDR3 sequence is CASSQATANYGYTF. In DNA form, the CDR3 reads TGTGCCAGCAGCCAGGCGACAGCTAACTATGGCTACACCTTC. The complete variable domain, with remaining parts taken from reference TRBV14 and TRBJ1-2, reads EAGVTQFPSHSVIEKGQTVTLRCDPISGHDNLYWYRRVMGKEIKFLLHFVKESKQDESGMPNNRFLAERTGGTYSTLKVQPAELEDSGVYFCASSQATANYGYTFGSGTRLTVV.

The chain combines TRBV19 with TRBJ2-1; 15 bases agree with TRBD2. This CDR3 has 18 amino acids. Germline V gives CDR1 LNHDA, CDR2 SQIVND (reference sequence). V lost 5 bases to trimming and J lost 6 bases; unmatched junction nucleotides: 11. The CDR3 loop reads CASSSGTSGRPRLNEQFF. For the CDR3, the DNA is TGTGCCAGTAGTTCGGGGACTAGCGGGAGGCCACGGCTCAATGAGCAGTTCTTC.

The chain uses TRBV18 and TRBJ1-1; D is ambiguous. This CDR3 is built from 13 residues. CDR1 is KGHSH and CDR2 is LQKENI in the germline V gene. Trimming took off 3 bases at V and 4 bases at J, with 9 bases between the two ends. The CDR3 here is CASSPPMFTEAFF. DNA for the CDR3: TGTGCCAGCTCACCCCCAATGTTCACTGAAGCTTTCTTT.

V gene TRBV4-1 combines with J gene TRBJ1-4, with TRBD1 matching 8 bases. CDR1 and CDR2 (germline): MGHRA, YSYEKL. V lost 4 bases to trimming and J lost 5 bases; unmatched junction nucleotides: 9. The CDR3 length is 16 residues. The DNA for the CDR3 is TGCGCCAGCAGCCCCGATAAGGACAGGGCGAATGAAAAACTGTTTTTT. This encodes CASSPDKDRANEKLFF.

In its sample, this clone was seen a few times. The chain couples TRBV24-1 to TRBJ2-1, with D tentatively TRBD2 (6 bases). Germline CDR1 and CDR2: KGHDR and SFDVKD. The CDR3 is 13 amino acids. V was pared by 6 bases and J by 7 bases, with 12 bases between. CDR3 coding DNA: TGTGCCACCAGTCCCGGGAGAGGGAATGAGCAGTTCTTC. This codes for CATSPGRGNEQFF.

The gene calls are TRBV30 and TRBJ2-1; unclear D gene. Germline assignment: CDR1 GTSNPN and CDR2 SVGIG (reference sequence). Trimming cost V 7 bases and J 0 bases, with 13 bases left between them. This CDR3 is built from 14 residues. The CDR3 protein is CASTDASSYNEQFF. The CDR3 DNA reads as TGTGCCTCAACAGACGCCAGCTCCTACAATGAGCAGTTCTTC. Complete variable domain (other parts from reference TRBV30 and TRBJ2-1): SQTIHQWPATLVQPVGSPLSLECTVEGTSNPNLYWYRQAAGRGLQLLFYSVGIGQISSEVPQNLSASRPQDRQFILSSKKLLLSDSGFYLCASTDASSYNEQFFGPGTRLTVL.

This clone was detected only a few times. This chain uses TRBV6-5 with TRBJ2-2; the match to TRBD1 covers 8 bases. Trimming removed 6 bases from V and 6 bases from J; junction bases left unmatched: 3. The CDR3 consists of 13 residues. The germline gives CDR1 MNHEY, CDR2 SVGAGI. The CDR3 region is CASRQGVAGELFF. CDR3 DNA: TGTGCCAGCAGACAGGGGGTGGCCGGGGAGCTGTTTTTT.

The chain recombines TRBV27 with TRBJ2-7; D is possibly TRBD2 (6 bases). Germline assignment: CDR1 MNHEY and CDR2 SMNVEV (reference sequence). The CDR3 contains 15 residues. The germline V and J ends were trimmed by 5 bases and 0 bases, with 14 bases remaining between them. CDR3 amino acids: CASSTRAGSSYEQYF. CDR3 nucleotide sequence: TGTGCCAGCAGTACCAGGGCGGGGTCCTCCTACGAGCAGTACTTC.

The chain recombines TRBV7-3 with TRBJ1-1; D is possibly TRBD1 (5 bases). V was cut by 4 bases and J by 4 bases, with 13 bases left in between. The CDR3 length is 14 residues. The germline gives CDR1 SGHTA, CDR2 FQGTGA. CDR3 sequence: CASSSTGGGTEAFF. DNA of the CDR3: TGTGCCAGCAGCTCCACCGGGGGTGGCACTGAAGCTTTCTTT.

This chain links TRBV29-1 with TRBJ1-2, with D perhaps TRBD1 (5 bases). The CDR3 is 13 residues long. Trimming stripped 4 bases from V and 6 bases from J, with 15 bases between. The germline CDR1 and CDR2 sequences are SQVTM and ANQGSEA. CDR3 residues: CSVVAGSGNGYTF. The CDR3 coding sequence is TGCAGCGTTGTGGCAGGTTCAGGGAATGGCTACACCTTC. Full variable domain (rest looked up from reference TRBV29-1 and TRBJ1-2): SAVISQKPSRDICQRGTSLTIQCQVDSQVTMMFWYRQQPGQSLTLIATANQGSEATYESGFVIDKFPISRPNLTFSTLTVSNMSPEDSSIYLCSVVAGSGNGYTFGSGTRLTVV.

V is TRBV5-1 and J is TRBJ1-3, with a possible D match to TRBD1 (5 bases). CDR1 and CDR2 from the germline V gene are SGHRS and YFSETQ. The CDR3 runs to 15 residues. Trimming removed 4 bases from V and 0 bases from J, with 11 bases in between. CDR3 loop: CASSPQGVSGNTIYF. The CDR3 nucleotides are TGCGCCAGCAGCCCCCAGGGCGTCTCTGGAAACACCATATATTTT.

This clone was detected once. The chain employs TRBV7-3 and TRBJ2-6; 7 bases agree with TRBD1. From germline, CDR1 is SGHTA and CDR2 FQGTGA. V dropped 8 bases and J dropped 1; count of bases not matched to a gene: 2. This CDR3 contains 14 residues. CDR3 DNA: TGTGCCAGCCGGACAGGATCTGGGGCCAACGTCCTGACTTTC. Translating gives CASRTGSGANVLTF.

The V call is TRBV18, the J call TRBJ1-1; D is unclear. Trimming took off 2 bases at V and 8 bases at J, with 12 bases between the two ends. The CDR3 is 13 residues long. Germline-derived CDR1 and CDR2 are KGHSH and LQKENI. In nucleotides, the CDR3 is TGTGCCAGCTCACCAAATACGGGAAGGGAAGCTTTCTTT. Its protein product is CASSPNTGREAFF. The full variable domain, completed using reference TRBV18 and TRBJ1-1, is NAGVMQNPRHLVRRRGQEARLRCSPMKGHSHVYWYRQLPEEGLKFMVYLQKENIIDESGMPKERFSAEFPKEGPSILRIQQVVRGDSAAYFCASSPNTGREAFFGQGTRLTVV.

The rearrangement joins TRBV30 to TRBJ1-2; TRBD1 aligns across 7 bases. The CDR3 spans 14 residues. Trimming at V came to 5 bases and at J to 6 bases, leaving 12 bases not matched to a gene. Germline V gene lookup returns CDR1 GTSNPN and CDR2 SVGIG (reference sequence). In DNA form, the CDR3 reads TGTGCCTGGGGCGCCCCCCGACAGGGAGATGGCTACACCTTC. As protein: CAWGAPRQGDGYTF. Together with reference TRBV30 and TRBJ1-2, the CDR3 gives the full variable domain: SQTIHQWPATLVQPVGSPLSLECTVEGTSNPNLYWYRQAAGRGLQLLFYSVGIGQISSEVPQNLSASRPQDRQFILSSKKLLLSDSGFYLCAWGAPRQGDGYTFGSGTRLTVV.

The chain links TRBV28 to TRBJ1-5, with unresolved D. The V end lost 5 bases, the J end lost 3 bases, and 11 bases lay between the germline ends. This CDR3 spans 14 amino acids. Germline V gives CDR1 MDHEN, CDR2 SYDVKM. CDR3 nucleotides: TGTGCCAGCAGTCACGGACTGATCAATCAGCCCCAGCATTTT. This encodes CASSHGLINQPQHF.

The chain is built from TRBV11-2 and TRBJ1-1, with D maybe TRBD1 (6 bases). With 5 bases removed from V and 0 bases from J, the gap between germline ends came to 13 bases. The V gene's germline CDR1 is SGHAT and CDR2 FQNNGV. The CDR3 extends over 15 amino acids. Here the CDR3 DNA reads TGTGCCAGCAGCGCCCTTCAGGGGATGAACACTGAAGCTTTCTTT. Translation gives CASSALQGMNTEAFF. Based on the CDR3 plus reference TRBV11-2 and TRBJ1-1, the full variable domain is EAGVAQSPRYKIIEKRQSVAFWCNPISGHATLYWYQQILGQGPKLLIQFQNNGVVDDSQLPKDRFSAERLKGVDSTLKIQPAKLEDSAVYLCASSALQGMNTEAFFGQGTRLTVV.

The chain uses TRBV21-1 and TRBJ2-4; the table's D gene call, TRBD2, was not cross checked with the DNA. TRBV21-1 is shown as a pseudogene. CDR3 length: 19 residues. The DNA of the CDR3 is TGTGCCAGCAGCAAATCGGGAGAATTTGGTCGCGCTATTAAAAACATTCAGTACTTC. It encodes CASSKSGEFGRAIKNIQYF.

This clone came up once. This chain uses TRBV6-5 with TRBJ2-1; weak D call: TRBD1 (6 bases). The V gene lost 5 bases and the J gene lost 4 bases, with 15 bases spanning the gap. The CDR3 runs 15 residues. In germline, CDR1 is MNHEY, CDR2 SVGAGI. The CDR3 is CASSQGRGLYNEQFF. The CDR3 region has the DNA TGTGCCAGCAGTCAGGGGAGAGGTTTGTACAATGAGCAGTTCTTC.

This chain uses TRBV10-3 with TRBJ1-1, with 8 bases aligning to TRBD1. The CDR3 length is 13 residues. The V gene's germline CDR1 is ENHRY and CDR2 SYGVKD. Trimming at V came to 4 bases and at J to 4 bases, leaving 2 bases not matched to a gene. Here the CDR3 DNA reads TGTGCCATCAGTGTAACAGGGGGCACTGAAGCTTTCTTT. It specifies CAISVTGGTEAFF.

J is TRBJ1-3 and V is TRBV5-4, with a weak D call TRBD1 (5 bases). The CDR3 contains 15 residues. CDR1 and CDR2 from the germline V gene are SGHNT and YYREEE (reference sequence). V was clipped by 4 bases and J by 0 bases, with 11 bases between them. Written as DNA, the CDR3 is TGTGCCAGCAGCCCCGAGACAGCCTCTGGAAACACCATATATTTT. It encodes CASSPETASGNTIYF.

This chain links TRBV5-4 with TRBJ1-1; D gene uncertain. The CDR3 runs 16 residues. CDR1 is SGHNT, CDR2 YYREEE, per germline (reference sequence). Trimming stripped 0 bases from V and 3 bases from J, with 15 bases between. DNA for the CDR3: TGTGCCAGCAGCTTGGGTGCAGCCCCCCGGGACACTGAAGCTTTCTTT. Translation gives CASSLGAAPRDTEAFF.